This T cell receptor (beta chain) derives from a study of cytomegalovirus exposure and HLA in healthy donors. Study findings and constraints: By HLA locus, TCR association rates varied in a later analysis, with DRB1 showing the most and HLA-C the fewest. Exclusion as indistinguishable affected some V segments, including TRBV6-2 and TRBV6-3. High specificity and sensitivity for cytomegalovirus status were reported for the classifier. Roughly even sequencing depth across donors was the assumption behind the presence/absence analyses.

The CDR3 spans 15 residues. Germline lookup yields CDR1 LNHDA and CDR2 SQIVND (reference sequence). J was trimmed by 5 bases and V by 5 bases; bases with no gene match: 6. PCR involved 60 Vbeta and 13 Jbeta primers. Libraries were prepared by immunoSEQ multiplex PCR; TCRdb keeps only in-frame clonotypes and omits some of them. The sample has 75,000 to 95,000 clones, more than 60% seen once; the top ten hold under 4%. This clone turned up a few times. As yet, its antigen is unknown. Source material: PBMCs. The sequence derives from a man under 40 in good health and CMV-seronegative. This chain links TRBV19 with TRBJ1-2; 12 bases are shared with TRBD1. Here the CDR3 reads CASSAGQGALYGYTF. The CDR3 region has the DNA TGTGCCAGTAGTGCGGGACAGGGGGCGCTTTATGGCTACACCTTC.